Below are 18 T cell receptor beta chains sequenced from a single sample in a study of T cell responses to AZD1222 COVID-19 vaccine. Libraries were prepared by immunoSEQ multiplex PCR; TCRdb keeps only in-frame clonotypes and omits some of them. In the table there are 150,000 or so clones, around nine tenths of which are singletons. The material sequenced was peripheral blood, taken on day 0 of AZD1222 vaccination. The receptors originated from an adult in good health.

V gene TRBV6-4 combines with J gene TRBJ2-1; TRBD2 might be the D (6 bases). The CDR3 runs 17 residues. The V gene lost 4 bases and the J gene lost 8 bases, with 24 bases spanning the gap. CDR1 is MRHNA and CDR2 is SNTAGT in the germline V gene. CDR3 sequence reads: CASSVIRETSLGDEQFF. DNA for the CDR3: TGTGCCAGCAGTGTCATACGGGAGACTAGTTTAGGGGATGAGCAGTTCTTC.

The rearrangement uses TRBV24-1 and TRBJ2-4, with a possible D match to TRBD2 (5 bases). The V end lost 3 bases, the J end lost 7 bases, and 15 bases lay between the germline ends. Germline V CDR1 and CDR2: KGHDR, SFDVKD. The CDR3 loop spans 15 amino acids. This chain's CDR3 is CATSDVGGPKNIQYF. The CDR3 coding sequence is TGTGCCACCAGTGATGTAGGCGGGCCAAAGAACATTCAGTACTTC.

The V call is TRBV5-6, the J call TRBJ2-7; D is undetermined. Germline V CDR1 and CDR2: SGHDT, YYEEEE. This CDR3 has 12 amino acids. V shed 6 bases and J shed 3 bases, with 10 bases lying between them. The CDR3 DNA reads as TGTGCCAGCACCCTCGACAACTACGAGCAGTACTTC. Translating it yields CASTLDNYEQYF.

V gene TRBV4-1 combines with J gene TRBJ1-6; 8 bases agree with TRBD1. V lost 4 bases and J lost 7; bases outside the gene matches: 9. Germline CDR1 MGHRA, CDR2 YSYEKL. This CDR3 region has 16 residues. The CDR3 nucleotides are TGCGCCAGCAGCCGTACCCGACAGGGGTTCAATTCACCCCTCCACTTT. It yields the protein CASSRTRQGFNSPLHF.

The rearrangement links TRBV3-1 (or the pseudogene TRBV3-2) to TRBJ2-5; unclear D gene. CDR3 length equals 13 residues. V lost 1 base to trimming and J lost 5 bases, with 8 bases between them. The germline CDR1 and CDR2 sequences are LGHDT and YNNKEL (reference sequence). The chain's CDR3 is CASSQVVVETQYF. CDR3 DNA sequence: TGTGCCAGCAGCCAAGTTGTGGTGGAGACCCAGTACTTC.

V and J are TRBV28 and TRBJ2-2; possible D gene TRBD2, 7 bases. Germline assignment: CDR1 MDHEN and CDR2 SYDVKM. Trimming removed 3 bases from V and 3 bases from J, with 14 bases in between. The CDR3 runs to 16 residues. The CDR3 reads CASSFIGGVDTGELFF. In DNA, the CDR3 is TGTGCCAGCAGTTTCATAGGGGGGGTCGACACCGGGGAGCTGTTTTTT.

The chain combines TRBV29-1 with TRBJ2-7; D might be TRBD2 (6 bases). Trimming removed 7 bases at V and 2 bases at J, with 12 bases between. Germline V gene data show CDR1 as SQVTM and CDR2 as ANQGSEA. The CDR3 sequence is 12 residues long. CDR3 sequence reads: CSGGDGTYEQYF. The DNA of the CDR3 is TGCAGCGGGGGGGACGGGACCTACGAGCAGTACTTC.

This rearrangement joins TRBV20-1 to TRBJ1-6, with a weak D call TRBD1 (5 bases). CDR3 length: 17 residues. Trimming took 3 bases from V and 10 from J, leaving 25 bases between them. Germline V gene lookup returns CDR1 DFQATT and CDR2 SNEGSKA (reference sequence). Written as DNA, the CDR3 is TGCAGTGCTAGTATTTCTCTCGGGGGACCCCCAGAGTCACCCCTCCACTTT. This translates into CSASISLGGPPESPLHF.

J is TRBJ1-1 and V is TRBV19; D gene ambiguous. V was shortened by 2 bases and J by 1 base, with 2 bases between the two germline ends. CDR1 is LNHDA and CDR2 is SQIVND in the germline V gene (reference sequence). This CDR3 has 12 residues. This CDR3 is CASSIQNTEAFF. DNA for the CDR3: TGTGCCAGTAGTATACAGAACACTGAAGCTTTCTTT.

The chain recombines TRBV19 with TRBJ2-3; TRBD2 matches 9 bases. Germline CDR1 LNHDA, CDR2 SQIVND (reference sequence). V shed 5 bases and J 6 bases; nucleotides not matched to a gene: 6. The CDR3 runs to 14 residues. The CDR3 nucleotides are TGTGCCAGTAGTCGCGGCGGGAGGGTGGATACGCAGTATTTT. Protein sequence: CASSRGGRVDTQYF.

The V and J genes are TRBV5-1 and TRBJ1-3; D is uncertain. This CDR3 region has 13 residues. The V end lost 0 bases, the J end lost 4 bases, and 5 bases lay between the germline ends. Germline V CDR1 and CDR2: SGHRS, YFSETQ. CDR3 in amino acids: CASSLGAGNTIYF. The CDR3 DNA reads as TGCGCCAGCAGCTTGGGGGCAGGAAACACCATATATTTT.

This clone was counted only a few times. V and J are TRBV2 and TRBJ2-5, with D perhaps TRBD1 or TRBD2 (5 bases each). The CDR3 has 11 residues. Trimming removed 4 bases at V and 5 bases at J, with 5 bases between. The germline V gene has CDR1 SNHLY and CDR2 FYNNEI. CDR3 DNA: TGTGCCAGCAGTGGGGGGGAGACCCAGTACTTC. Its translation: CASSGGETQYF.

This chain connects TRBV2 to TRBJ1-6, with TRBD1 identical over 9 bases. The CDR3 has 20 residues. Germline values: CDR1 SNHLY, CDR2 FYNNEI. V was pared by 8 bases and J by 0 bases, with 17 bases of the junction left unmatched. The CDR3 region has the DNA TGTGCCAGCCGGGACAGGGAGCCCGTAGGACGGAGCTCCTATAATTCACCCCTCCACTTT. Encoded protein: CASRDREPVGRSSYNSPLHF.

The sample holds a few counts of this clone. Other DNA sequences in this specimen translate into the identical CDR3. V is TRBV19 and J is TRBJ1-1; 8 positions match TRBD1. CDR1 LNHDA and CDR2 SQIVND come from the germline V gene (reference sequence). This CDR3 is built from 14 residues. V gave up 3 bases and J gave up 2 bases; unmatched junction bases: 2. The DNA for the CDR3 is TGTGCCAGTAGTATTGGACAGGGAAACACTGAAGCTTTCTTT. It encodes CASSIGQGNTEAFF.

The chain recombines TRBV5-8 with TRBJ1-2; possible D gene TRBD1, 5 bases. The ends were cut back, 4 bases at V and 2 bases at J, with 21 bases in the middle. Germline CDR1 reads SGHTS; CDR2 reads YDEGEE. This CDR3 is 17 amino acids long. The CDR3 loop is CASSRVLREVPNYGYTF. CDR3 bases: TGTGCCAGCAGCCGAGTGCTCAGGGAAGTCCCCAACTATGGCTACACCTTC.

This clone was seen a single time. V and J are TRBV28 and TRBJ1-5; D might be TRBD1 (5 bases). The germline V and J ends were trimmed by 6 bases and 2 bases, with 17 bases remaining between them. From germline, CDR1 is MDHEN and CDR2 SYDVKM. The CDR3 loop spans 16 amino acids. CDR3 amino acids: CASRYLRDGGNQPQHF. In DNA form, the CDR3 reads TGTGCCAGCAGGTATCTCAGGGATGGGGGCAATCAGCCCCAGCATTTT.

This sequence joins TRBV11-3 and TRBJ1-1; the D is unclear. Germline-derived CDR1 and CDR2 are SGHNT and YENEEA. Deletions cut 1 base from V and 4 bases from J, with 4 bases between. The CDR3 covers 12 residues. Here the CDR3 DNA reads TGTGCCAGCAGCTTAGTGGGCACTGAAGCTTTCTTT. The encoded protein is CASSLVGTEAFF.

The sample holds one count of this clone. The chain links TRBV7-9 to TRBJ1-1; tentative D call: TRBD1 (5 bases). CDR1 SEHNR and CDR2 FQNEAQ come from the germline V gene (reference sequence). The CDR3 spans 13 residues. V lost 3 bases and J lost 6, with 11 bases in between. CDR3 protein: CASSLGGPSEAFF. CDR3 DNA: TGTGCCAGCAGCTTGGGGGGTCCCTCTGAAGCTTTCTTT.